This T cell receptor beta chain was captured by sequencing in a study of radiotherapy plus CTLA-4 blockade in lung cancer. Whole-study context: Objective response was observed in about 19% of patients, and disease control in 31%.

This CDR3 region has 12 residues. V was clipped by 2 bases and J by 10 bases, with 11 bases between them. Germline CDR1 and CDR2: SEHNR and FQNEAQ (reference sequence). Whole-study findings and limits: In blood, tumor-derived TCR clones expanded after radiotherapy plus ipilimumab.

Profiled with immunoSEQ multiplex PCR; TCRdb holds only in-frame clones, not every one. The sample yields 85,000 to 90,000 clones, more than 70% seen once. With regard to this clone: The antigen remains unidentified.

The chain combines TRBV7-9 with TRBJ1-1, with D possibly matching TRBD1 (5 bases). Sequencing was performed on peripheral blood, taken from a patient treated with radiotherapy plus ipilimumab. This TCR came from a human donor with non-small cell lung cancer that progressed on radiotherapy plus ipilimumab. CDR3 amino acids: CASSLPGRRAFF. The CDR3 DNA is TGTGCCAGCAGCTTACCGGGGCGTAGAGCTTTCTTT. Supplemented by reference TRBV7-9 and TRBJ1-1, the full variable domain reads DTGVSQNPRHKITKRGQNVTFRCDPISEHNRLYWYRQTLGQGPEFLTYFQNEAQLEKSRLLSDRFSAERPKGSFSTLEIQRTEQGDSAMYLCASSLPGRRAFFGQGTRLTVV.